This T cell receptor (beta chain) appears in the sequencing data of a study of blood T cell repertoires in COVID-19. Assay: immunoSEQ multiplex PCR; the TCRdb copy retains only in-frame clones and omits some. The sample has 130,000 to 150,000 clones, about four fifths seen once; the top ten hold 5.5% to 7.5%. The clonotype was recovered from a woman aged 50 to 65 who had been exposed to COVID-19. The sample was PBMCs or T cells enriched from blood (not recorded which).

The CDR3 is CASRLGDLYEQYF. Written as DNA, the CDR3 is TGTGCCAGCAGACTAGGAGACCTGTACGAGCAGTACTTC. The V and J genes are TRBV12-3 or TRBV12-4 and TRBJ2-7; the D gene is possibly TRBD2 (5 bases). This CDR3 has 13 residues. V lost 6 bases and J 4 bases, leaving 13 bases between the germline ends.